The rows below give T cell receptor beta chains drawn from one sample of a study of siplizumab effects on memory and regulatory T cells. Repertoires were generated with immunoSEQ multiplex PCR, while TCRdb's copy carries only in-frame clones and drops some. The data show around 100,000 clones, approximately 94% seen once. Sequenced material: non-Treg CD4+ T cells sorted from blood. The source of these receptors is a human donor in good health. Both conserved end residues are part of each CDR3.

J gene | V gene | CDR3 protein
TRBJ1-4 | TRBV15 | CATSRRAGFNEKLFF
TRBJ1-2 | TRBV27 | CASSLRDSYGYTF
TRBJ2-5 | TRBV9 | CASSVATSGNGETQYF
TRBJ1-4 | TRBV19 | CASSTGQGDEKLFF
TRBJ2-6 | TRBV7-3 | CASSLPGANVLTF
TRBJ1-2 | TRBV6-5 | CASSYSNYGYTF
TRBJ1-2 | TRBV6-1 | CAPVGGQGGYTF
TRBJ2-3 | TRBV5-5 | CASAGFLTDTQYF
TRBJ1-1 | TRBV19 | CASTPGWTMGGQGAFF
TRBJ2-3 | TRBV6-5 | CASRRLGVTGTQYF
TRBJ2-5 | TRBV19 | CASRRGSQETQYF
TRBJ2-2 | TRBV6-6 | CASSYRGGVGTGELFF
TRBJ2-7 | TRBV6-5 | CASSYDWDTYEQYF
TRBJ2-3 | TRBV9 | CASSVGAGATDTQYF
TRBJ2-7 | TRBV4-1 | CASSQDPGTSGYEQYF
TRBJ2-3 | TRBV7-6 | CASSLVLVAGSTDTQYF
TRBJ1-4 | TRBV9 | CASSVHPQATNEKLFF
TRBJ2-7 | TRBV28 | CASQGGTYEQYF
TRBJ2-7 | TRBV19 | CASRRAGSSYEQYF
TRBJ1-3 | TRBV6-5 | CASSYVGPGNTIYF
TRBJ1-1 | TRBV5-1 | CASSPASGRYTEAFF
TRBJ2-5 | TRBV7-8 | CASSLARTGTRETQYF
TRBJ1-1 | TRBV7-3 | CASSSGAWNTEAFF
TRBJ1-2 | TRBV6-5 | CASSYVRDITNGYTF
TRBJ2-3 | TRBV9 | CASSSGTSGSGTDTQYF
TRBJ1-3 | TRBV19 | CASSMGTIGAGNTIYF
TRBJ1-4 | TRBV28 | CASGLATNEKLFF
TRBJ2-7 | TRBV6-5 | CASSEGQIYEQYF
TRBJ2-6 | TRBV9 | CASSVKGAAGANVLTF
TRBJ1-1 | TRBV4-2 | CASSQEPGSDTEAFF
TRBJ2-7 | TRBV13 | CASSLMAFGGLAGRSYEQYF
TRBJ1-2 | TRBV10-3 | CAISVDRGNGYTF
TRBJ2-7 | TRBV5-5 | CASSLVAVEQYF
TRBJ2-7 | TRBV18 | CASSARAGDSTYEQYF
TRBJ1-1 | TRBV2 | CASSRVHTEAFF
TRBJ2-2 | TRBV18 | CASSPITGTSGNTGELFF
TRBJ2-4 | TRBV5-6 | CASSRTDTLAKNIQYF
TRBJ2-7 | TRBV27 | CASSMTGRGPYEQYF
TRBJ1-6 | TRBV10-1 | CARDSSSPLHF
TRBJ1-2 | TRBV18 | CASSPFDTGAVGYTF
TRBJ2-1 | TRBV4-1 | CASSHPMASGDEQFF
TRBJ2-7 | TRBV27 | CASSPLSDTYEQYF
TRBJ1-2 | TRBV30 | CAWGPGQYHRDRDEVTYGYTF